This TCR beta chain was identified during a study of shared clonotypes between healthy human individuals. The V segment lost 5 bases and the J segment 8 bases; nucleotides outside the gene matches: 16. Germline V gene sequence: CDR1 SEHNR, CDR2 FQNEAQ (reference sequence). The CDR3 runs to 17 residues. Produced via immunoSEQ multiplex PCR; TCRdb's table is partial and in-frame only. This sample carries about 2.4 million clones, about 92% of them seen once, and the ten largest clones take 0.11% to 0.15%. Sequencing was carried out using naive CD4+ T cells sorted from blood. As for subset: CD45RA+ positively selected. The TCR sequence derives from a man younger than 35 in good health. The V gene is TRBV7-9, the J gene TRBJ1-4, with 8 bases matching TRBD1. The CDR3 nucleotides are TGTGCCAGCAGCCCGCGGACAGGGAGTCGAGGGTGGGAAAAACTGTTTTTT. It translates to CASSPRTGSRGWEKLFF.